This T cell receptor beta chain was recovered during a study of PD-1 blockade in classical Hodgkin lymphoma. There was relapse after autologous stem cell transplantation in every patient, and there was variation in brentuximab vedotin exposure. This clone was seen only once. As yet, its antigen is unknown. This CDR3 is built from 13 residues. The germline V and J ends were trimmed by 8 bases and 6 bases, with 11 bases remaining between them. Germline CDR1 SNHLY, CDR2 FYNNEI. The repertoire was sequenced with immunoSEQ multiplex PCR; TCRdb's copy has only in-frame clones and lacks some. This sample has around 30,000 clones, with about two thirds found just once. Study outcomes and limitations: The study reported lower baseline TCR diversity in newly diagnosed patients than in healthy donors. Causes of the repertoire differences remain undefined, possibly disease activity or prior therapy.

The J gene is TRBJ1-6, the V gene TRBV2; D is unresolved. This TCR came from a human donor with classical Hodgkin lymphoma. The source was peripheral blood mononuclear cells (PBMCs), collected before the second cycle of nivolumab. The CDR3 nucleotides read TGTGCCAGCCGGGTGGCGGCTAATTCACCCCTCCACTTT. It encodes CASRVAANSPLHF.